This TCR beta chain comes out of a study of T cell repertoires in cytomegalovirus infection. As for the study in general: CMV infection and matching HLA type were both indicated by public TCR beta signatures.

Trimming took off 3 bases at V and 3 bases at J, with 14 bases between the two ends. This CDR3 has 15 residues. The germline gives CDR1 SEHNR, CDR2 FQNEAQ (reference sequence). One entry per CDR3 protein results from TCRdb running MiXCR on the reads. The sample consists of 640,000 or so distinct CDR3 sequences, 30% to 35% of them appearing once. Notes on the study in general: HLA-C-restricted CMV clonotypes gave the most frequent clonotype in two of eight donors.

For this clonotype: As yet, its antigen is unknown.

Sequenced here: cultured PBMCs, sampled from culture after CMV antigen stimulation. V usage is TRBV7-9 and J usage is TRBJ2-5; tentatively, D is TRBD2 (6 bases). This clonotype was obtained from a human donor in good health (CMV status not recorded). Some clones in this sample may be carry-over from other donors' samples. The CDR3 coding sequence is TGTGCCAGCAGCTTCCGCGGAGGGGCCGAAGAGACCCAGTACTTC. Protein sequence: CASSFRGGAEETQYF.